The clone carrying this T cell receptor (beta chain) was detected many times. The library was built from roughly 400 ng RNA with molecular barcoded adaptors for alpha/delta and beta/gamma chains. TCRdb passed the reads through MiXCR, listing each CDR3 protein once. The sample has about 35,000 distinct CDR3 sequences; over 11% are singletons. The entry originates in a study of read filtering for tumor transcriptome and immune sequencing. Study-level background: The cohort had over 16 men and approximately 13 women aged about 45 to 80, mean about 67 years.

The germline gives CDR1 DFQATT, CDR2 SNEGSKA (reference sequence). This CDR3 has 12 residues. Deletions cut 1 base from V and 1 base from J, with 5 bases between. Sequences were obtained from a population of CD138-negative cells sorted from bone marrow. This chain connects TRBV20-1 to TRBJ2-7; D unresolved. The TCR sequence derives from a donor at least 40 years old with multiple myeloma. In nucleotides, the CDR3 is TGCAGTGCTAGAGGGGTTTCCTACGAGCAGTACTTC. Translated, it gives CSARGVSYEQYF.